The next 31 T cell receptor beta chains were all read from a single sample in a study of T cell responses to AZD1222 COVID-19 vaccine. The data were produced by immunoSEQ multiplex PCR, yet TCRdb's version contains in-frame clones alone and is incomplete. The table has 100,000 to 140,000 clones, 87% seen once. Sequenced here: peripheral blood, sampled 28 days after the second AZD1222 dose. The receptors derive from an adult who received the AZD1222 COVID-19 vaccine.

This clone was counted between two and nine times. The chain carries TRBV12-3 or TRBV12-4 and TRBJ1-5; D is unclear. Trimming removed 6 bases at V and 6 bases at J, with 9 bases between. This CDR3 spans 12 amino acids. The CDR3 region has the DNA TGTGCCAGCAGCCGGGGTACTCAGCCCCAGCATTTT. It encodes CASSRGTQPQHF.

The rearrangement links TRBV6-2 or TRBV6-3 to TRBJ1-1; 10 bases match TRBD1. The CDR3 length is 13 residues. J was trimmed by 4 bases and V by 5 bases; bases with no gene match: 1. Germline V CDR1 and CDR2: MNHEY, SVGEGT. Written as DNA, the CDR3 is TGTGCCAGCAGTCGGACAGGGGGCACTGAAGCTTTCTTT. Protein sequence: CASSRTGGTEAFF.

Here the CDR3 reads CASSQGQGGGTEAFF. The DNA for the CDR3 is TGCGCCAGCAGCCAAGGTCAGGGGGGAGGCACTGAAGCTTTCTTT. The genes are TRBV4-1 and TRBJ1-1, with 7 nucleotides matching TRBD1. The CDR3 is 15 residues long. The germline CDR1 and CDR2 sequences are MGHRA and YSYEKL. V trimming: 1 base; J trimming: 4 bases; junction bases outside the gene matches: 6.

The rearrangement uses TRBV27 and TRBJ1-1; D possibly corresponds to TRBD1 (6 bases). The germline V and J ends were trimmed by 3 bases and 5 bases, with 16 bases remaining between them. The CDR3 spans 15 residues. Germline V lookup: CDR1 MNHEY, CDR2 SMNVEV (reference sequence). The CDR3 here is CASSLDSLGRTEAFF. The CDR3 nucleotides are TGTGCCAGCAGTTTGGACAGTCTGGGTCGGACTGAAGCTTTCTTT.

The gene calls are TRBV6-5 and TRBJ1-2, with 7 bases that match TRBD1. V was clipped by 4 bases and J by 2 bases; unmatched bases: 4. The CDR3 length is 14 residues. Germline CDR1 reads MNHEY; CDR2 reads SVGAGI. CDR3 amino acids: CASSLPGQNYGYTF. The CDR3 bases are TGTGCCAGCAGTTTACCGGGACAGAACTATGGCTACACCTTC.

The chain combines TRBV5-1 with TRBJ2-2, with D tentatively TRBD1 (6 bases). Germline V gene lookup returns CDR1 SGHRS and CDR2 YFSETQ. The ends were cut back, 4 bases at V and 2 bases at J, with 15 bases in the middle. The CDR3 consists of 16 residues. This chain's CDR3 is CASSTRPDRNTGELFF. The CDR3 coding sequence is TGCGCCAGCAGCACACGCCCGGACAGAAACACCGGGGAGCTGTTTTTT. Using reference TRBV5-1 and TRBJ2-2 for the parts outside the CDR3, the full variable domain is KAGVTQTPRYLIKTRGQQVTLSCSPISGHRSVSWYQQTPGQGLQFLFEYFSETQRNKGNFPGRFSGRQFSNSRSEMNVSTLELGDSALYLCASSTRPDRNTGELFFGEGSRLTVL.

V and J are TRBV6-5 and TRBJ1-2; a weak D match, TRBD1 (5 bases). From germline, CDR1 is MNHEY and CDR2 SVGAGI. The CDR3 is made up of 13 amino acids. The V end was cut by 5 bases, the J end by 8 bases, with 15 bases between. The CDR3: CASSNGGVEGYTF. For the CDR3, the DNA is TGTGCCAGCAGTAATGGGGGGGTAGAGGGCTACACCTTC.

This chain joins TRBV30 and TRBJ2-2; a weak D match, TRBD2 (5 bases). The germline CDR1 and CDR2 sequences are GTSNPN and SVGIG (reference sequence). The germline V and J ends were trimmed by 2 bases and 8 bases, with 6 bases remaining between them. This CDR3 has 11 amino acids. The CDR3 loop is CAWSPGGELFF. The CDR3 nucleotides read TGTGCCTGGAGTCCGGGAGGGGAGCTGTTTTTT.

This clone was recorded once. This chain uses TRBV2 with TRBJ2-1; D not certain. The CDR3 loop spans 11 amino acids. Trimming pared 11 bases from V and 5 bases from J, leaving 10 bases between. Germline V gives CDR1 SNHLY, CDR2 FYNNEI. CDR3 sequence reads: CASAAHNEQFF. DNA of the CDR3: TGTGCCTCGGCGGCACACAATGAGCAGTTCTTC.

This chain connects TRBV6-5 to TRBJ2-7; no clear D gene. Germline V gene lookup returns CDR1 MNHEY and CDR2 SVGAGI. CDR3 length: 14 amino acids. Deletions cut 6 bases from V and 2 bases from J, with 14 bases between. CDR3 nucleotides: TGTGCCAGCAGGCCTACCAGCCCTGCCTACGAGCAGTACTTC. This translates into CASRPTSPAYEQYF.

The chain combines TRBV3-1 (or the pseudogene TRBV3-2) with TRBJ1-1; 8 nucleotides agree with TRBD1. The germline V gene has CDR1 LGHDT and CDR2 YNNKEL (reference sequence). V lost 1 base to trimming and J lost 4 bases; unmatched junction nucleotides: 5. The length of the CDR3 is 15 residues. CDR3 sequence reads: CASSQGGTGATEAFF. CDR3 sequence (DNA): TGTGCCAGCAGCCAAGGAGGGACAGGAGCCACTGAAGCTTTCTTT.

V is TRBV10-3 and J is TRBJ1-2; 9 nucleotides match TRBD1. CDR3 length: 15 amino acids. CDR1 ENHRY and CDR2 SYGVKD come from the germline V gene. V lost 1 base to trimming and J lost 2 bases; unmatched junction nucleotides: 2. This CDR3 is CAISEWGQGNYGYTF. CDR3 DNA: TGTGCCATCAGTGAGTGGGGACAGGGAAACTATGGCTACACCTTC.

This chain uses TRBV7-9 with TRBJ2-1; D is undetermined. Germline CDR1 and CDR2: SEHNR and FQNEAQ (reference sequence). V lost 1 base, J lost 7 bases, and 5 bases lay in between. The CDR3 totals 12 residues. The CDR3 loop is CASSLEWNEQFF. The DNA for the CDR3 is TGTGCCAGCAGCTTAGAGTGGAATGAGCAGTTCTTC.

V and J are TRBV2 and TRBJ2-5; D is undetermined. Germline CDR1 SNHLY, CDR2 FYNNEI. V was trimmed by 2 bases and J by 2 bases, leaving 12 bases between them. The CDR3 covers 15 residues. CDR3 coding DNA: TGTGCCAGCAGTGAAATGGCAGAACGTCAAGAGACCCAGTACTTC. Translating it yields CASSEMAERQETQYF.

The chain uses TRBV3-1 (or the pseudogene TRBV3-2) and TRBJ1-1, with D possibly matching TRBD1 (6 bases). V lost 1 base, J lost 0 bases, and 9 bases lay in between. Germline V gene data show CDR1 as LGHDT and CDR2 as YNNKEL (reference sequence). This CDR3 spans 15 amino acids. This CDR3 is CASSQVGGMNTEAFF. DNA of the CDR3: TGTGCCAGCAGCCAAGTAGGGGGTATGAACACTGAAGCTTTCTTT.

The chain couples TRBV18 to TRBJ1-4; tentatively, D is TRBD1 (6 bases). Germline lookup yields CDR1 KGHSH and CDR2 LQKENI. V lost 4 bases and J lost 3, with 12 bases in between. This CDR3 has 15 amino acids. CDR3 protein: CASSLPGHSNEKLFF. The CDR3 region has the DNA TGTGCCAGCTCACTTCCGGGACACTCTAATGAAAAACTGTTTTTT. The entire variable domain, with the rest obtained from reference TRBV18 and TRBJ1-4, is as follows: NAGVMQNPRHLVRRRGQEARLRCSPMKGHSHVYWYRQLPEEGLKFMVYLQKENIIDESGMPKERFSAEFPKEGPSILRIQQVVRGDSAAYFCASSLPGHSNEKLFFGSGTQLSVL.

The rearrangement joins TRBV5-8 to TRBJ1-3; D unresolved. The germline V and J ends were trimmed by 3 bases and 0 bases, with 10 bases remaining between them. Germline V lookup: CDR1 SGHTS, CDR2 YDEGEE. This CDR3 spans 15 amino acids. The chain's CDR3 is CASSSGANSGNTIYF. For the CDR3, the DNA is TGTGCCAGCAGCTCGGGAGCCAACTCTGGAAACACCATATATTTT.

The rearrangement joins TRBV28 to TRBJ1-6; TRBD1 aligns across 8 bases. V lost 3 bases, J lost 5 bases, and 6 bases stayed unmatched. The CDR3 is made up of 16 amino acids. Germline assignment: CDR1 MDHEN and CDR2 SYDVKM. The CDR3 sequence is CASSLYRGDDNSPLHF. CDR3 nucleotides: TGTGCCAGCAGTTTGTACAGGGGGGACGATAATTCACCCCTCCACTTT.

The genes are TRBV7-9 and TRBJ1-1, with D hard to call. The CDR3 covers 12 residues. Germline values: CDR1 SEHNR, CDR2 FQNEAQ (reference sequence). Trimming stripped 3 bases from V and 7 bases from J, with 9 bases between. The chain's CDR3 is CASSFSTNEAFF. The CDR3 DNA is TGTGCCAGCAGCTTTTCGACAAATGAAGCTTTCTTT.

This chain uses TRBV6-1 with TRBJ2-7; possible D gene TRBD1, 5 bases. The CDR3 is 13 residues long. Germline CDR1 is MNHNS and CDR2 is SASEGT. The germline V and J ends were trimmed by 0 bases and 2 bases, with 5 bases remaining between them. CDR3 region: CASSEAGPYEQYF. CDR3 nucleotide sequence: TGTGCCAGCAGTGAAGCGGGGCCCTACGAGCAGTACTTC.

The chain employs TRBV7-9 and TRBJ1-3; D uncertain. This CDR3 is 11 amino acids long. Germline CDR1 is SEHNR and CDR2 is FQNEAQ (reference sequence). The V gene lost 7 bases and the J gene lost 8 bases, with 9 bases spanning the gap. CDR3 loop: CASTPLDTIYF. The CDR3 coding sequence is TGTGCCAGCACCCCGTTGGACACCATATATTTT.

This chain joins TRBV30 and TRBJ1-2, with 10 bases identical to TRBD1. Germline trimming cut 2 bases from V and 3 bases from J; bases unmatched to any gene: 3. The germline V gene has CDR1 GTSNPN and CDR2 SVGIG (reference sequence). The CDR3 spans 14 residues. For the CDR3, the DNA is TGTGCCTGGAGTCCCGGGACAGGGGACTATGGCTACACCTTC. Amino acids: CAWSPGTGDYGYTF.

This chain uses TRBV29-1 with TRBJ2-2; 9 bases are shared with TRBD2. V was clipped by 4 bases and J by 4 bases; unmatched bases: 4. CDR3 length: 14 amino acids. From germline, CDR1 is SQVTM and CDR2 ANQGSEA. CDR3 in amino acids: CSVGGGAFTGELFF. CDR3 nucleotide sequence: TGCAGCGTTGGCGGGGGGGCCTTCACCGGGGAGCTGTTTTTT.

This sequence joins TRBV6-5 and TRBJ1-6, with D uncertain. This CDR3 contains 14 residues. Germline V gene sequence: CDR1 MNHEY, CDR2 SVGAGI. Trimming stripped 6 bases from V and 0 bases from J, with 6 bases between. DNA of the CDR3: TGTGCCAGCAGAAGGAGCTCCTATAATTCACCCCTCCACTTT. Translation: CASRRSSYNSPLHF.

The chain carries TRBV30 and TRBJ2-3; 7 nucleotides align to TRBD2. The length of the CDR3 is 17 residues. With 2 bases clipped from V and 3 bases from J, the junction kept 14 bases outside the gene matches. The germline CDR1 and CDR2 sequences are GTSNPN and SVGIG (reference sequence). The CDR3 loop reads CAWSFASGTPGTDTQYF. In DNA form, the CDR3 reads TGTGCCTGGAGTTTCGCGAGCGGGACCCCCGGGACAGATACGCAGTATTTT.

The V gene is TRBV3-1 (or the pseudogene TRBV3-2), the J gene TRBJ2-3, with D maybe TRBD2 (5 bases). The germline V gene has CDR1 LGHDT and CDR2 YNNKEL (reference sequence). This CDR3 spans 15 amino acids. V lost 1 base and J 4 bases, leaving 12 bases between the germline ends. For the CDR3, the DNA is TGTGCCAGCAGCCAAGGCCCTGGGAGCGCAGATACGCAGTATTTT. It yields the protein CASSQGPGSADTQYF.

This sequence joins TRBV5-4 and TRBJ2-1; TRBD1 matches 9 bases. This CDR3 spans 15 amino acids. Germline V gene lookup returns CDR1 SGHNT and CDR2 YYREEE (reference sequence). V lost 5 bases to trimming and J lost 10 bases; unmatched junction nucleotides: 13. CDR3 in amino acids: CASSPRSGQGGEQFF. DNA for the CDR3: TGTGCCAGCAGTCCCAGGTCGGGACAGGGCGGAGAGCAGTTCTTC.

The V call is TRBV19, the J call TRBJ1-5; 7 positions agree with TRBD1. Germline CDR1 and CDR2: LNHDA and SQIVND (reference sequence). Trimming removed 4 bases from V and 3 bases from J; junction bases left unmatched: 3. There are 14 residues in the CDR3. DNA for the CDR3: TGTGCCAGTAGTACTACAGGGGACAATCAGCCCCAGCATTTT. This translates into CASSTTGDNQPQHF. Full variable domain (remainder filled in from reference TRBV19 and TRBJ1-5): DGGITQSPKYLFRKEGQNVTLSCEQNLNHDAMYWYRQDPGQGLRLIYYSQIVNDFQKGDIAEGYSVSREKKESFPLTVTSAQKNPTAFYLCASSTTGDNQPQHFGDGTRLSIL.

The J gene is TRBJ1-6, the V gene TRBV6-2 or TRBV6-3, with D maybe TRBD1 (6 bases). The CDR3 length is 16 residues. V gave up 2 bases and J gave up 3 bases, with 11 bases separating them. Per the germline V gene, CDR1 is MNHEY and CDR2 is SVGEGT. The CDR3 DNA reads as TGTGCCAGCAGTTACGGACAGAATATCTATAATTCACCCCTCCACTTT. Protein sequence: CASSYGQNIYNSPLHF.

This rearrangement joins TRBV6-5 to TRBJ2-7, with D tentatively TRBD2 (5 bases). The germline CDR1 and CDR2 sequences are MNHEY and SVGAGI. Between the trimmed V and J ends, which lost 5 bases and 2 bases, there was a span of 16 bases. The CDR3 extends over 15 amino acids. The CDR3 loop is CASSTPPGLPYEQYF. CDR3 sequence (DNA): TGTGCCAGCAGTACGCCGCCTGGACTTCCCTACGAGCAGTACTTC.

The chain employs TRBV28 and TRBJ1-5; TRBD1 agrees at 9 bases. The V gene end was trimmed by 7 bases and the J gene end by 5 bases; junction bases not matched to a gene: 6. Looked up from germline, CDR1 is MDHEN and CDR2 is SYDVKM. CDR3 size: 14 residues. CDR3 bases: TGTGCCAGCACCACGGGACAGGGTCATCAGCCCCAGCATTTT. Residues: CASTTGQGHQPQHF.